This entry features one TCR beta chain sequence. Reverse transcription of about 0.5 to 1 ug RNA used random hexamers. TCRdb reprocessed the immunoSEQ multiplex PCR reads via MiXCR and lists one record per CDR3 protein. The sample lists under 200,000 distinct CDR3 sequences, approximately 93% seen once, with 0.1% in the top ten. Germline V lookup: CDR1 SQVTM, CDR2 ANQGSEA. The CDR3 runs 12 residues. V gave up 7 bases and J gave up 3 bases, with 10 bases separating them. This sample is drawn from a study of CD8 T cells in Susac syndrome. V gene TRBV29-1 combines with J gene TRBJ2-1; a possible D gene is TRBD1 (7 bases). Sequenced input: CD4+ T cells from PBMCs. The clonotype originates from a human donor in good health. The CDR3 spells CSGGTDYNEQFF. CDR3 in DNA: TGCAGCGGCGGGACAGACTACAATGAGCAGTTCTTC.